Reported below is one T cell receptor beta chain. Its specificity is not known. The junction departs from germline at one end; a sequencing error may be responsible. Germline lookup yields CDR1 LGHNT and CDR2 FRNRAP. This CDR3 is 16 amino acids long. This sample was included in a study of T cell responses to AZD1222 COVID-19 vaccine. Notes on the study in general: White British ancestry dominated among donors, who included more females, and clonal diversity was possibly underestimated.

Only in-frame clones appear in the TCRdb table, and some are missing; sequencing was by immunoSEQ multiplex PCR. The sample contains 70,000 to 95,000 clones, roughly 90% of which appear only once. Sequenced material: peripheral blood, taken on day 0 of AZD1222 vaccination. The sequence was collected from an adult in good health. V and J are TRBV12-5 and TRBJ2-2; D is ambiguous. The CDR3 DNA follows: TGTGCTAGTGGTTTGTTAATCATGAGGAACGCCGGGGAGCTGTTTTTT. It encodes CASGLLIMRNAGELFF.